Listed here are 29 T cell receptor beta chains from one sample, sequenced in a study of blood T cell repertoires in COVID-19. The method was immunoSEQ multiplex PCR; TCRdb's version includes in-frame clones alone and lacks a portion of them. The sample holds about 240,000 clones, around 90% seen once. The sample taken for sequencing was peripheral blood. These receptors were collected from a man in his 60s who had recovered from COVID-19.

This chain connects TRBV4-1 to TRBJ2-7, with TRBD1 identical over 8 bases. J lost 4 bases, V lost 1 base, and 3 bases had no gene match. Looked up from germline, CDR1 is MGHRA and CDR2 is YSYEKL. The CDR3 has 14 amino acids. The CDR3 protein is CASSQGTGMYEQYF. The DNA of the CDR3 is TGCGCCAGCAGCCAAGGGACAGGGATGTACGAGCAGTACTTC.

The chain combines TRBV5-5 with TRBJ2-7, with D tentatively TRBD2 (5 bases). The CDR3 has 13 residues. The germline V and J ends were trimmed by 1 base and 6 bases, with 11 bases remaining between them. Germline V gene sequence: CDR1 SGHKS, CDR2 YYEKEE (reference sequence). The CDR3: CASSLSPGIEQYF. CDR3 nucleotides: TGTGCCAGCAGCTTGTCACCGGGGATCGAGCAGTACTTC.

The V call is TRBV7-2, the J call TRBJ2-7; 12 bases agree with TRBD2. Germline V gives CDR1 SGHTA, CDR2 FQGNSA. This CDR3 has 17 residues. With 1 base clipped from V and 0 bases from J, the junction kept 4 bases outside the gene matches. The CDR3 reads CASSLGASGGASYEQYF. CDR3 DNA sequence: TGTGCCAGCAGCTTAGGGGCTAGCGGGGGGGCCTCCTACGAGCAGTACTTC. The full variable domain, with the rest looked up from reference TRBV7-2 and TRBJ2-7, is GAGVSQSPSNKVTEKGKDVELRCDPISGHTALYWYRQSLGQGLEFLIYFQGNSAPDKSGLPSDRFSAERTGGSVSTLTIQRTQQEDSAVYLCASSLGASGGASYEQYFGPGTRLTVT.

V usage is TRBV19 and J usage is TRBJ1-1, with D possibly TRBD1 on 5 matching bases. The CDR3 contains 14 residues. V lost 7 bases, J lost 6 bases, and 18 bases lay in between. Germline values: CDR1 LNHDA, CDR2 SQIVND (reference sequence). CDR3 bases: TGTGCCAGTACACCGATAGGAGGGGTCGCTGAAGCTTTCTTT. This encodes CASTPIGGVAEAFF.

The V gene is TRBV7-9, the J gene TRBJ2-3, with 9 bases fitting TRBD2. The V gene end was trimmed by 6 bases and the J gene end by 1 base; junction bases not matched to a gene: 5. Germline V gene data show CDR1 as SEHNR and CDR2 as FQNEAQ (reference sequence). The CDR3 spans 15 residues. CDR3 protein: CASSTIAGGTDTQYF. CDR3 nucleotide sequence: TGTGCCAGCAGTACCATAGCGGGAGGCACAGATACGCAGTATTTT.

The gene calls are TRBV18 and TRBJ2-2, with TRBD2 identical over 8 bases. Trimming took 3 bases from V and 3 from J; bases not matched to a gene: 9. The germline gives CDR1 KGHSH, CDR2 LQKENI. The CDR3 length is 17 residues. CDR3 in amino acids: CASSPKLSGADTGELFF. DNA for the CDR3: TGTGCCAGCTCACCTAAACTTAGCGGGGCGGACACCGGGGAGCTGTTTTTT.

The table lists this clone with a count of one. V is TRBV6-5 and J is TRBJ1-5; D remains unclear. The germline V gene has CDR1 MNHEY and CDR2 SVGAGI. The CDR3 length is 13 residues. V was trimmed by 0 bases and J by 6 bases, leaving 6 bases between them. Here the CDR3 reads CASSYSLSQPQHF. In DNA form, the CDR3 reads TGTGCCAGCAGTTACTCACTCTCTCAGCCCCAGCATTTT.

The chain recombines TRBV6-1 with TRBJ1-1, with no clear D. Germline CDR1 MNHNS, CDR2 SASEGT. The V end lost 6 bases, the J end lost 2 bases, and 10 bases lay between the germline ends. This CDR3 is built from 13 residues. CDR3 loop: CASRGSINTEAFF. In DNA form, the CDR3 reads TGTGCCAGCAGGGGGAGTATAAACACTGAAGCTTTCTTT.

The chain recombines TRBV27 with TRBJ1-6; no reliable D call. This CDR3 spans 14 amino acids. Trimming shortened V by 2 bases and J by 8 bases, and 10 bases separated the two germline ends. Germline V lookup: CDR1 MNHEY, CDR2 SMNVEV (reference sequence). The CDR3 coding sequence is TGTGCCAGCAGTTTAGCTCTTGCGGATTCACCCCTCCACTTT. Its protein product is CASSLALADSPLHF.

This rearrangement joins TRBV11-3 to TRBJ2-2; 7 nucleotides match TRBD1. Germline V gene sequence: CDR1 SGHNT, CDR2 YENEEA. The CDR3 totals 17 residues. Germline trimming cut 0 bases from V and 6 bases from J; bases unmatched to any gene: 10. CDR3 in DNA: TGTGCCAGCAGCTTAGATCGATTAGGGGGCGCAGCCGGGGAGCTGTTTTTT. Encoded protein: CASSLDRLGGAAGELFF.

V gene TRBV3-1 (or the pseudogene TRBV3-2) combines with J gene TRBJ2-7, with D perhaps TRBD2 (6 bases). There are 19 residues in the CDR3. V was pared by 0 bases and J by 2 bases, with 23 bases between. Germline V gene sequence: CDR1 LGHDT, CDR2 YNNKEL (reference sequence). DNA of the CDR3: TGTGCCAGCAGCCAAGATGAGTTTAGGCGGGGACTTAATGCCTACGAGCAGTACGTC. Translating gives CASSQDEFRRGLNAYEQYV.

This clone has more than one count but fewer than ten. J is TRBJ2-7 and V is TRBV27; 7 positions match TRBD1. Germline CDR1 reads MNHEY; CDR2 reads SMNVEV (reference sequence). Germline trimming cut 4 bases from V and 4 bases from J; bases unmatched to any gene: 13. The CDR3 runs 16 residues. This CDR3 reads CASSSEPLGTVYEQYF. In DNA form, the CDR3 reads TGTGCCAGCAGTTCGGAACCCCTTGGGACAGTTTACGAGCAGTACTTC.

The chain combines TRBV3-1 (or the pseudogene TRBV3-2) with TRBJ2-7, with 10 bases fitting TRBD2. Losses at the gene ends were 3 bases for V and 6 bases for J; bases not matched to a gene: 11. The germline V gene has CDR1 LGHDT and CDR2 YNNKEL (reference sequence). CDR3 length: 16 residues. In nucleotides, the CDR3 is TGTGCCAGCAGCCAGAGAAAAGCGGGGGGGTTAAGCGAGCAGTACTTC. Its translation is CASSQRKAGGLSEQYF.

This clone was observed a single time. The V call is TRBV10-3, the J call TRBJ1-2; TRBD1 might be the D (6 bases). Germline V gene lookup returns CDR1 ENHRY and CDR2 SYGVKD. Trimming pared 11 bases from V and 4 bases from J, leaving 17 bases between. The CDR3 has 13 amino acids. The CDR3 loop is CALKGEGGYGYTF. CDR3 DNA sequence: TGTGCCCTAAAGGGGGAGGGCGGCTATGGCTACACCTTC.

This chain connects TRBV6-5 to TRBJ2-7; 9 nucleotides agree with TRBD1. V gave up 9 bases and J gave up 2 bases; unmatched junction bases: 8. This CDR3 spans 14 amino acids. CDR1 and CDR2 from the germline V gene are MNHEY and SVGAGI. The CDR3 is CASRMGQGPYEQYF. CDR3 nucleotides: TGTGCCAGTAGAATGGGACAGGGTCCCTACGAGCAGTACTTC.

The chain is built from TRBV18 and TRBJ1-2, with D unclear. The CDR3 consists of 15 residues. The V end lost 2 bases, the J end lost 0 bases, and 10 bases lay between the germline ends. Germline loops: CDR1 KGHSH, CDR2 LQKENI. The CDR3 region is CASSPVATTNYGYTF. The DNA of the CDR3 is TGTGCCAGCTCACCAGTAGCGACAACTAACTATGGCTACACCTTC.

The chain has TRBV2 and TRBJ2-5, with D possibly matching TRBD2 (7 bases). Germline CDR1 reads SNHLY; CDR2 reads FYNNEI. V was shortened by 4 bases and J by 5 bases, with 17 bases between the two germline ends. There are 15 residues in the CDR3. The CDR3 DNA reads as TGTGCCAGCAGTGTGGCGGGGGCGCCGGTTGAGACCCAGTACTTC. This translates into CASSVAGAPVETQYF. The full variable domain, rest sourced from reference TRBV2 and TRBJ2-5, is EPEVTQTPSHQVTQMGQEVILRCVPISNHLYFYWYRQILGQKVEFLVSFYNNEISEKSEIFDDQFSVERPDGSNFTLKIRSTKLEDSAMYFCASSVAGAPVETQYFGPGTRLLVL.

V is TRBV30 and J is TRBJ2-2, with D unclear. There are 12 residues in the CDR3. Trimming cost V 1 base and J 9 bases, with 9 bases left between them. Germline CDR1 and CDR2: GTSNPN and SVGIG (reference sequence). The CDR3 nucleotides are TGTGCCTGGAGTGCCCCCTCCCGGGAGCTGTTTTTT. Its protein product is CAWSAPSRELFF.

The rearrangement links TRBV7-9 to TRBJ2-3; TRBD2 might be the D (6 bases). Per germline, CDR1 SEHNR and CDR2 FQNEAQ (reference sequence). The CDR3 runs 16 residues. V was clipped by 4 bases and J by 1 base, with 15 bases between them. The CDR3 DNA follows: TGTGCCAGCAGCTGTACCGGGACTCTATGCACAGATACGCAGTATTTT. This translates into CASSCTGTLCTDTQYF.

The chain recombines TRBV2 with TRBJ1-2, with TRBD1 as a possible D gene (6 bases). This CDR3 region has 11 residues. Trimming removed 8 bases from V and 8 bases from J, with 12 bases in between. CDR1 is SNHLY, CDR2 FYNNEI, per germline. CDR3 in DNA: TGTGCCAGCCGTCAGGGGCTCGGCTACACCTTC. Its translation is CASRQGLGYTF. Together with reference TRBV2 and TRBJ1-2, the CDR3 gives the full variable domain: EPEVTQTPSHQVTQMGQEVILRCVPISNHLYFYWYRQILGQKVEFLVSFYNNEISEKSEIFDDQFSVERPDGSNFTLKIRSTKLEDSAMYFCASRQGLGYTFGSGTRLTVV.

J is TRBJ1-5 and V is TRBV11-2, with D possibly matching TRBD1 (5 bases). Germline values: CDR1 SGHAT, CDR2 FQNNGV. Trimming pared 4 bases from V and 0 bases from J, leaving 10 bases between. The CDR3 sequence is 15 residues long. CDR3 residues: CASSSTDYSNQPQHF. The DNA of the CDR3 is TGTGCCAGCAGCTCGACAGATTATAGCAATCAGCCCCAGCATTTT.

This clone was seen once. The rearrangement links TRBV4-2 to TRBJ2-3, with TRBD2 matching over 9 bases. This CDR3 is built from 17 residues. The germline CDR1 and CDR2 sequences are LGHNA and YNFKEQ. V trimming: 1 base; J trimming: 2 bases; junction bases outside the gene matches: 7. The CDR3 DNA reads as TGTGCCAGCAGCCAAGTTCCAGCGGGGGGCTTCACAGATACGCAGTATTTT. Its protein is CASSQVPAGGFTDTQYF.

The V call is TRBV30, the J call TRBJ2-2, with D perhaps TRBD1 (6 bases). This CDR3 contains 16 residues. Germline assignment: CDR1 GTSNPN and CDR2 SVGIG (reference sequence). The V end lost 0 bases, the J end lost 1 base, and 12 bases lay between the germline ends. CDR3 coding DNA: TGTGCCTGGAGTGTACTTGACAGGCTGAACACCGGGGAGCTGTTTTTT. It codes for CAWSVLDRLNTGELFF.

The chain recombines TRBV7-2 with TRBJ1-1, with D uncertain. The length of the CDR3 is 13 residues. V lost 3 bases to trimming and J lost 1 base, with 6 bases between them. Germline CDR1 SGHTA, CDR2 FQGNSA. CDR3 DNA: TGTGCCAGCAGCTTGTCCGGGAACACTGAAGCTTTCTTT. This encodes CASSLSGNTEAFF.

This chain uses TRBV14 with TRBJ2-1; TRBD1 matches at 7 bases. V gave up 5 bases and J gave up 1 base; unmatched junction bases: 8. CDR1 and CDR2 (germline): SGHDN, FVKESK. The CDR3 loop spans 16 amino acids. The chain's CDR3 is CASSEYPGQSYNEQFF. For the CDR3, the DNA is TGTGCCAGCAGCGAATACCCGGGACAGTCCTACAATGAGCAGTTCTTC. Complete variable domain (other parts from reference TRBV14 and TRBJ2-1): EAGVTQFPSHSVIEKGQTVTLRCDPISGHDNLYWYRRVMGKEIKFLLHFVKESKQDESGMPNNRFLAERTGGTYSTLKVQPAELEDSGVYFCASSEYPGQSYNEQFFGPGTRLTVL.

The chain couples TRBV10-3 to TRBJ1-2, with 7 bases fitting TRBD1. The J segment lost 2 bases and the V segment lost 6 bases, leaving 3 bases of the junction unmatched. Germline CDR1 and CDR2: ENHRY and SYGVKD. The CDR3 runs 13 residues. CDR3 amino acids: CAISRQGNYGYTF. The CDR3 nucleotides read TGTGCCATCAGCCGACAGGGAAACTATGGCTACACCTTC.

The rearrangement uses TRBV2 and TRBJ2-3; 10 positions agree with TRBD1. CDR1 is SNHLY, CDR2 FYNNEI, per germline. V lost 6 bases, J lost 4 bases, and 7 bases stayed unmatched. This CDR3 has 15 amino acids. CDR3 protein: CASRRDRGGADTQYF. The CDR3 nucleotides are TGTGCCAGCAGAAGGGACAGGGGAGGTGCAGATACGCAGTATTTT.

V is TRBV6-5 and J is TRBJ2-1, with TRBD2 matching 8 bases. Trimming removed 7 bases from V and 0 bases from J; junction bases left unmatched: 5. This CDR3 has 15 amino acids. Germline V gene data show CDR1 as MNHEY and CDR2 as SVGAGI. CDR3 protein: CASKTAGGSYNEQFF. CDR3 in DNA: TGTGCCAGCAAAACCGCGGGGGGCTCCTACAATGAGCAGTTCTTC.

The chain combines TRBV19 with TRBJ1-2; D is unclear. CDR3 length: 12 amino acids. CDR1 is LNHDA and CDR2 is SQIVND in the germline V gene (reference sequence). The V gene lost 7 bases and the J gene lost 4 bases, with 10 bases spanning the gap. CDR3 sequence reads: CASMSFPYGYTF. The CDR3 nucleotides are TGTGCCAGTATGTCCTTTCCCTATGGCTACACCTTC.